The 9 T cell receptor beta chains reported below all come from one sample, sequenced in a study of shared T cell receptors in the human thymus. Repertoires were generated with immunoSEQ multiplex PCR, while TCRdb's copy carries only in-frame clones and drops some. The sample carries some 660,000 clones, about 89% recorded once. This sample was also put to use in a study of human thymus T cells.

Sequenced: thymocytes. Receptors originate from a boy in the first two years of life with a congenital heart defect.

This chain connects TRBV5-6 to TRBJ1-4; the D is unclear. Germline V gives CDR1 SGHDT, CDR2 YYEEEE. The CDR3 length is 16 residues. Trimming removed 0 bases from V and 1 base from J, with 10 bases in between. The chain's CDR3 is CASSLGRDLTNEKLFF. The CDR3 bases are TGTGCCAGCAGCTTGGGGCGGGATTTAACTAATGAAAAACTGTTTTTT. Combining the CDR3 with reference TRBV5-6 and TRBJ1-4 gives the whole variable domain DAGVTQSPTHLIKTRGQQVTLRCSPKSGHDTVSWYQQALGQGPQFIFQYYEEEERQRGNFPDRFSGHQFPNYSSELNVNALLLGDSALYLCASSLGRDLTNEKLFFGSGTQLSVL.

The J gene is TRBJ2-7, the V gene TRBV28; 9 bases map to TRBD2. The CDR3 is made up of 18 amino acids. Germline CDR1 MDHEN, CDR2 SYDVKM. With 3 bases clipped from V and 0 bases from J, the junction kept 12 bases outside the gene matches. CDR3 loop: CASSFEIAGEGLSYEQYF. The CDR3 DNA reads TGTGCCAGCAGTTTTGAAATAGCGGGAGAGGGTCTCTCCTACGAGCAGTACTTC.

This sequence joins TRBV14 and TRBJ1-2; maybe TRBD1 (6 bases). The V end was cut by 2 bases, the J end by 8 bases, with 12 bases between. Germline assignment: CDR1 SGHDN and CDR2 FVKESK. The CDR3 runs to 13 residues. CDR3 in DNA: TGTGCCAGCAGCCAACTTACAGGGACCGGCTACACCTTC. Translated: CASSQLTGTGYTF.

J is TRBJ2-3 and V is TRBV21-1; the tabulated D call, TRBD2, remains unverified against the DNA. TRBV21-1 is a recognized pseudogene. The length of the CDR3 is 15 residues. In DNA form, the CDR3 reads TGTGCCAGCAGCAAAATCGCGGACTGCACAGATACGCAGTATTTT. Protein: CASSKIADCTDTQYF.

V gene TRBV4-1 combines with J gene TRBJ1-6, with D tentatively TRBD1 (6 bases). Germline CDR1 and CDR2: MGHRA and YSYEKL. V lost 2 bases and J 7 bases, leaving 15 bases between the germline ends. The CDR3 length is 16 residues. The CDR3 DNA follows: TGCGCCAGCAGCCAATACAGGGAATTCTTGAATTCACCCCTCCACTTT. Its protein is CASSQYREFLNSPLHF.

In DNA form, the CDR3 reads TGTGCCAGCAGCCCGGGGGACAGAGACGTTATGTTAACTGGCTACACCTTC. This gives the protein CASSPGDRDVMLTGYTF. The chain recombines TRBV5-4 with TRBJ1-2, with 7 bases matching TRBD1. CDR1 and CDR2 (germline): SGHNT, YYREEE (reference sequence). V lost 4 bases and J lost 7; bases outside the gene matches: 19. This CDR3 is built from 17 residues.

The rearrangement uses TRBV2 and TRBJ2-7; D possibly corresponds to TRBD2 (6 bases). Germline CDR1 and CDR2: SNHLY and FYNNEI. The V gene lost 11 bases and the J gene lost 3 bases, with 20 bases spanning the gap. The CDR3 length is 14 residues. The CDR3 protein is CAAKEDSGNYEQYF. DNA of the CDR3: TGTGCCGCCAAGGAGGATAGCGGCAACTACGAGCAGTACTTC.

The chain is built from TRBV19 and TRBJ2-7, with 7 positions matching TRBD1. CDR1 and CDR2 from the germline V gene are LNHDA and SQIVND (reference sequence). The ends lost 8 bases at V and 3 bases at J; junction bases unmatched: 13. The length of the CDR3 is 15 residues. The CDR3 DNA sequence: TGTGCCAGTTCAGACAGGGTTAGTTTTGGCTACGAGCAGTACTTC. It translates to CASSDRVSFGYEQYF.

The V and J genes are TRBV7-9 and TRBJ1-2; TRBD1 agrees at 11 bases. The CDR3 loop spans 16 amino acids. V gave up 1 base and J gave up 4 bases; unmatched junction bases: 5. Germline V lookup: CDR1 SEHNR, CDR2 FQNEAQ (reference sequence). The CDR3 loop reads CASSLGGTGGSYGYTF. CDR3 coding DNA: TGTGCCAGCAGCTTAGGTGGGACAGGGGGAAGCTATGGCTACACCTTC.